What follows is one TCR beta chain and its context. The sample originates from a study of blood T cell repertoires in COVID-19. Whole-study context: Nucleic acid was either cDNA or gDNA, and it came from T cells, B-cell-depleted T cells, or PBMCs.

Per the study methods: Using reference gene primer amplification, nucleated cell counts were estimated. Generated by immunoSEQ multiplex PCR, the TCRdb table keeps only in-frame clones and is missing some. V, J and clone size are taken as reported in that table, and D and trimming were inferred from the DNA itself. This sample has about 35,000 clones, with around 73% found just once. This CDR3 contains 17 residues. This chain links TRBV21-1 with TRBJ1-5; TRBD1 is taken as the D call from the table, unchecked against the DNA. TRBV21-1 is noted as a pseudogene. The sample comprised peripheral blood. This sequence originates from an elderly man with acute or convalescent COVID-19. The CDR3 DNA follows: TGTGCCAGCAGCAAAGCTACCGACAGGGGAAGCAATCAGCCCCAGCATTTT. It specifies CASSKATDRGSNQPQHF.